Below, 13 T cell receptor beta chains from the same sample are listed, as sequenced in a study of blood T cell repertoires in COVID-19. Only in-frame clones appear in the TCRdb table, and some are missing; sequencing was by immunoSEQ multiplex PCR. Here the sample spans about 140,000 clones, 78% being singletons. Sequencing was performed on peripheral blood. The receptors derive from a woman aged 55-69 years with acute or convalescent COVID-19.

The rearrangement joins TRBV4-2 to TRBJ2-2, with D possibly matching TRBD2 (5 bases). The V end was cut by 0 bases, the J end by 0 bases, with 11 bases between. Germline lookup yields CDR1 LGHNA and CDR2 YNFKEQ. This CDR3 is built from 17 residues. The DNA for the CDR3 is TGTGCCAGCAGCCAAGATCGGGATAGCTCGAACACCGGGGAGCTGTTTTTT. Residues: CASSQDRDSSNTGELFF.

The rearrangement uses TRBV30 and TRBJ2-1; D unclear. CDR1 and CDR2 (germline): GTSNPN, SVGIG (reference sequence). The CDR3 contains 12 residues. V was clipped by 3 bases and J by 12 bases, with 15 bases between them. CDR3 nucleotide sequence: TGTGCCTGGAGCCCGAAGGCGGATGCGCAGTTCTTC. Translating it yields CAWSPKADAQFF.

The genes are TRBV18 and TRBJ2-7; D is perhaps TRBD2 (5 bases). Deletions cut 5 bases from V and 6 bases from J, with 8 bases between. CDR1 and CDR2 from the germline V gene are KGHSH and LQKENI. There are 11 residues in the CDR3. DNA of the CDR3: TGTGCCAGCTCATCTACTAGCGAGCAGTACTTC. Residues: CASSSTSEQYF.

The CDR3 sequence: CASSLHRAGICEKLFF. The CDR3 DNA follows: TGTGCCAGCAGTTTGCACCGGGCAGGGATATGCGAAAAACTGTTTTTT. V usage is TRBV27 and J usage is TRBJ1-4; tentative D call: TRBD1 (5 bases). V lost 3 bases and J 8 bases, leaving 19 bases between the germline ends. This CDR3 comprises 16 residues. Germline CDR1 MNHEY, CDR2 SMNVEV (reference sequence).

The chain recombines TRBV12-3 or TRBV12-4 with TRBJ1-3; D gene ambiguous. The ends were cut back, 3 bases at V and 0 bases at J, with 3 bases in the middle. CDR3 length: 13 amino acids. The CDR3 here is CASSFNSGNTIYF. CDR3 sequence (DNA): TGTGCCAGCAGTTTTAACTCTGGAAACACCATATATTTT.

The rearrangement links TRBV19 to TRBJ1-2, with a weak D call TRBD1 (6 bases). Trimming shortened V by 6 bases and J by 4 bases, and 9 bases separated the two germline ends. This CDR3 has 12 amino acids. Looked up from germline, CDR1 is LNHDA and CDR2 is SQIVND (reference sequence). CDR3 region: CASRQGTYGYTF. CDR3 coding DNA: TGTGCCAGTAGACAGGGTACCTATGGCTACACCTTC.

The V call is TRBV5-8, the J call TRBJ2-7, with 11 bases that match TRBD2. There are 16 residues in the CDR3. The germline gives CDR1 SGHTS, CDR2 YDEGEE. J was trimmed by 5 bases and V by 2 bases; bases with no gene match: 9. CDR3 bases: TGTGCCAGCAGCTTTGGGACTAGCGGAGGGAGGGACGAGCAGTACTTC. This encodes CASSFGTSGGRDEQYF.

This clone was recorded once. V is TRBV28 and J is TRBJ2-3, with TRBD2 matching 11 bases. Germline V gene sequence: CDR1 MDHEN, CDR2 SYDVKM. The V segment lost 5 bases and the J segment 4 bases; nucleotides outside the gene matches: 8. The CDR3 sequence is 16 residues long. CDR3 region: CASSPSGRSLPDTQYF. The DNA of the CDR3 is TGTGCCAGCAGTCCTAGCGGGAGGTCCCTCCCAGATACGCAGTATTTT.

This sequence joins TRBV5-5 and TRBJ2-5; 7 bases fit TRBD1. CDR1 and CDR2 from the germline V gene are SGHKS and YYEKEE (reference sequence). V shed 2 bases and J 2 bases; nucleotides not matched to a gene: 3. This CDR3 region has 14 residues. CDR3 in amino acids: CASSLRDRQETQYF. The CDR3 region has the DNA TGTGCCAGCAGCTTACGGGACAGACAAGAGACCCAGTACTTC.

The chain uses TRBV28 and TRBJ1-5, with a weak D call TRBD1 (6 bases). The CDR3 contains 13 residues. V lost 2 bases to trimming and J lost 4 bases, with 6 bases between them. Germline V gene lookup returns CDR1 MDHEN and CDR2 SYDVKM. The CDR3 DNA follows: TGTGCCAGCAGTTTAACAGGGAATCAGCCCCAGCATTTT. The encoded protein is CASSLTGNQPQHF.

The rearrangement joins TRBV21-1 to TRBJ1-5; the D call TRBD1 from the table was never checked on the DNA. TRBV21-1 constitutes a pseudogene. There are 15 residues in the CDR3. The CDR3 DNA sequence: TGTGCCAGCAGCAAAGGGTCAGGGAACAATCAGCCCCAGCATTTT. This gives the protein CASSKGSGNNQPQHF.

This clone was recorded a few times. This sequence joins TRBV4-1 and TRBJ2-2; 13 bases agree with TRBD2. Germline assignment: CDR1 MGHRA and CDR2 YSYEKL. V was clipped by 3 bases and J by 4 bases; unmatched bases: 11. This CDR3 region has 19 residues. CDR3 sequence reads: CASSHETGLAGTGTGELFF. The CDR3 nucleotides are TGCGCCAGCAGCCATGAGACGGGACTAGCGGGGACGGGCACCGGGGAGCTGTTTTTT.

V and J are TRBV9 and TRBJ2-1, with 9 bases lining up with TRBD2. Germline values: CDR1 SGDLS, CDR2 YYNGEE. The CDR3 spans 15 residues. J gave up 8 bases and V 4 bases, and 10 bases lay outside the gene matches. DNA of the CDR3: TGTGCCAGCAGCCCCTCCGGACTAGCGTTCCATGAGCAGTTCTTC. Protein product: CASSPSGLAFHEQFF.